The 20 T cell receptor beta chains reported below all come from one sample, sequenced in a study of CD8+ T cells in alopecia areata. The authors extracted RNA and reverse transcribed it into cDNA as the sequencing template. This table comes from immunoSEQ multiplex PCR, and its TCRdb copy is limited to in-frame clones, with some not included. The sample yields 98,000 or so clones, 50% to 75% seen once. Documented treatment: oral pan-JAK inhibitor, 5-10 mg twice daily. This specimen was CD8+ T cells sorted from blood, taken at week 4, from a patient treated with tofacitinib. The receptors come from a human donor with alopecia areata.

The rearrangement uses TRBV2 and TRBJ1-1; no definite D call. Trimming took off 5 bases at V and 1 base at J, with 8 bases between the two ends. CDR3 length: 13 residues. Germline CDR1 reads SNHLY; CDR2 reads FYNNEI. Here the CDR3 reads CASSFSTNTEAFF. CDR3 in DNA: TGTGCCAGCAGTTTCTCGACGAACACTGAAGCTTTCTTT.

The sample holds many counts of this clone. This chain connects TRBV25-1 to TRBJ1-1, with D uncertain. The CDR3 runs 12 residues. Trimming stripped 1 base from V and 4 bases from J, with 4 bases between. CDR1 and CDR2 (germline): MGHDK, SYGVNS. CDR3 protein: CASSEWGTEAFF. CDR3 coding DNA: TGTGCCAGCAGTGAATGGGGCACTGAAGCTTTCTTT.

The chain has TRBV30 and TRBJ2-3, with 8 bases aligning to TRBD2. V lost 3 bases, J lost 1 base, and 3 bases stayed unmatched. The CDR3 is 14 residues long. Germline V CDR1 and CDR2: GTSNPN, SVGIG (reference sequence). The CDR3 DNA sequence: TGTGCCTGGAGCCAGACTAGCGGCACAGATACGCAGTATTTT. Encoded protein: CAWSQTSGTDTQYF.

There are a few counts of this clone. The V gene is TRBV18, the J gene TRBJ2-1, with D perhaps TRBD1 (6 bases). The CDR3 has 16 amino acids. V was clipped by 6 bases and J by 1 base, with 16 bases between them. The germline CDR1 and CDR2 sequences are KGHSH and LQKENI. In nucleotides, the CDR3 is TGTGCCAGCTCGGCAACTCAGGGGATATCCTACAATGAGCAGTTCTTC. Amino acids: CASSATQGISYNEQFF.

The V call is TRBV6-5, the J call TRBJ1-1; 8 bases fit TRBD1. With 4 bases clipped from V and 5 bases from J, the junction kept 3 bases outside the gene matches. Germline V CDR1 and CDR2: MNHEY, SVGAGI. This CDR3 is 13 amino acids long. CDR3 loop: CASSWQGATEAFF. The CDR3 DNA is TGTGCCAGCAGTTGGCAGGGGGCGACTGAAGCTTTCTTT.

The chain is built from TRBV7-3 and TRBJ2-1, with TRBD2 matching 8 bases. V shed 5 bases and J 4 bases; nucleotides not matched to a gene: 13. The CDR3 has 17 residues. Looked up from germline, CDR1 is SGHTA and CDR2 is FQGTGA. The CDR3 DNA is TGTGCCAGCAGCCTATTCCGACCGGGACTAGGGTACAATGAGCAGTTCTTC. This gives the protein CASSLFRPGLGYNEQFF.

The rearrangement links TRBV15 to TRBJ2-1, with TRBD2 matching over 13 bases. Germline assignment: CDR1 LNHNV and CDR2 YYDKDF (reference sequence). V was clipped by 0 bases and J by 5 bases; unmatched bases: 4. The CDR3 length is 17 residues. As DNA, the CDR3 is TGTGCCACCAGCAGAGATCAGGGACTAGCGGGAAACAATGAGCAGTTCTTC. This codes for CATSRDQGLAGNNEQFF.

The chain is built from TRBV4-2 and TRBJ2-7, with 9 bases identical to TRBD1. Germline V lookup: CDR1 LGHNA, CDR2 YNFKEQ. The CDR3 is made up of 14 amino acids. V lost 4 bases, J lost 2 bases, and 3 bases stayed unmatched. The CDR3: CASSRGQGTYEQYF. In DNA form, the CDR3 reads TGTGCCAGCAGCCGGGGACAGGGTACCTACGAGCAGTACTTC.

The rearrangement joins TRBV27 to TRBJ2-1; D is tentatively TRBD1 or TRBD2 (6 bases each). The CDR3 runs 14 residues. V dropped 7 bases and J dropped 2 bases, with 12 bases sitting between them. Germline V lookup: CDR1 MNHEY, CDR2 SMNVEV (reference sequence). DNA of the CDR3: TGTGCCAGCAAGGGGGGATCGACCTACAATGAGCAGTTCTTC. Its translation is CASKGGSTYNEQFF.

J is TRBJ2-2 and V is TRBV29-1; no firm D call. The CDR3 runs 13 residues. V lost 8 bases to trimming and J lost 2 bases, with 12 bases between them. Per germline, CDR1 SQVTM and CDR2 ANQGSEA. The CDR3 coding sequence is TGCAGCCTCTGGGTCCCAAACACCGGGGAGCTGTTTTTT. Amino acids: CSLWVPNTGELFF.

This clone was seen more than once but under ten times. The J gene is TRBJ2-3, the V gene TRBV30; TRBD1 matches 11 bases. This CDR3 has 15 amino acids. V trimming: 8 bases; J trimming: 5 bases; junction bases outside the gene matches: 12. Germline values: CDR1 GTSNPN, CDR2 SVGIG (reference sequence). CDR3 coding DNA: TGTGCCAGGACAGGGGGCGGACTTCGGGTAGATACGCAGTATTTT. Amino acids: CARTGGGLRVDTQYF. The full variable domain, rest sourced from reference TRBV30 and TRBJ2-3, is SQTIHQWPATLVQPVGSPLSLECTVEGTSNPNLYWYRQAAGRGLQLLFYSVGIGQISSEVPQNLSASRPQDRQFILSSKKLLLSDSGFYLCARTGGGLRVDTQYFGPGTRLTVL.

The chain uses TRBV23-1 and TRBJ2-7; the match to TRBD2 covers 10 bases. TRBV23-1 is an ORF for which the function is uncertain. The CDR3 sequence is 15 residues long. Trimming removed 0 bases from V and 6 bases from J; junction bases left unmatched: 5. This CDR3 is CASSQSKREGGEQYF. The CDR3 nucleotides read TGCGCCAGCAGTCAATCGAAGCGGGAGGGGGGCGAGCAGTACTTC.

CDR3 coding DNA: TGTGCCAGCAGTTTTGGGCTGAGCTCCTACAATGAGCAGTTCTTC. Its protein product is CASSFGLSSYNEQFF. The chain links TRBV28 to TRBJ2-1; D call uncertain. Trimming shortened V by 3 bases and J by 0 bases, and 9 bases separated the two germline ends. Germline V gene lookup returns CDR1 MDHEN and CDR2 SYDVKM. The CDR3 totals 15 residues.

The chain combines TRBV27 with TRBJ2-6; D ambiguous. CDR1 and CDR2 from the germline V gene are MNHEY and SMNVEV (reference sequence). V was cut by 0 bases and J by 0 bases, with 0 bases left in between. The CDR3 contains 14 residues. CDR3 coding DNA: TGTGCCAGCAGTTTATCCTCTGGGGCCAACGTCCTGACTTTC. Its translation is CASSLSSGANVLTF.

The CDR3 DNA sequence: TGTGCCAGCAGCCAAGTCCCGTCAGGGGGCGACTACGAGCAGTACTTC. This sequence encodes CASSQVPSGGDYEQYF. The chain employs TRBV4-2 and TRBJ2-7; 8 bases align to TRBD1. With V trimmed by 1 base and J by 3 bases, 8 bases remained unmatched. The germline V gene encodes CDR1 LGHNA and CDR2 YNFKEQ. The CDR3 has 16 residues.

V usage is TRBV29-1 and J usage is TRBJ2-1, with D possibly called TRBD1 or TRBD2 (6 bases each). V was trimmed by 2 bases and J by 3 bases, leaving 26 bases between them. Germline loops: CDR1 SQVTM, CDR2 ANQGSEA. The length of the CDR3 is 19 residues. The CDR3 DNA sequence: TGCAGCGTTGAAAATTGGCACCCTTGGGGGCTAGCGTTCTACAATGAGCAGTTCTTC. Protein: CSVENWHPWGLAFYNEQFF.

In this sample, this clone turned up once. V and J are TRBV4-1 and TRBJ1-4, with D possibly matching TRBD1 (5 bases). This CDR3 is 16 amino acids long. The germline V gene encodes CDR1 MGHRA and CDR2 YSYEKL. The V end lost 5 bases, the J end lost 0 bases, and 13 bases lay between the germline ends. The CDR3 DNA sequence: TGCGCCAGCAGCTCCCGGGGCCCATCAACTAATGAAAAACTGTTTTTT. As protein: CASSSRGPSTNEKLFF.

The table lists this clone with a count of one. The chain couples TRBV28 to TRBJ2-1; the match to TRBD1 covers 7 bases. CDR1 is MDHEN, CDR2 SYDVKM, per germline. The length of the CDR3 is 17 residues. V shed 2 bases and J 2 bases; nucleotides not matched to a gene: 9. This CDR3 reads CASSLEGVGTAYNEQFF. DNA for the CDR3: TGTGCCAGCAGTTTAGAGGGAGTCGGGACAGCCTACAATGAGCAGTTCTTC. Full variable domain (outside the CDR3, taken from reference TRBV28 and TRBJ2-1): DVKVTQSSRYLVKRTGEKVFLECVQDMDHENMFWYRQDPGLGLRLIYFSYDVKMKEKGDIPEGYSVSREKKERFSLILESASTNQTSMYLCASSLEGVGTAYNEQFFGPGTRLTVL.

The rearrangement uses TRBV5-1 and TRBJ2-1; 14 bases line up with TRBD2. The CDR3 extends over 14 amino acids. Per germline, CDR1 SGHRS and CDR2 YFSETQ. V gave up 7 bases and J gave up 8 bases; unmatched junction bases: 5. DNA of the CDR3: TGCGCCAGCGGGACTAGCGGGGGAACCGATGAGCAGTTCTTC. It specifies CASGTSGGTDEQFF.

In this sample, this clone turned up a few times. This likely traces to a read error, being one base from a far larger clone. At the DNA level, this CDR3 is encoded by other sequences in the same sample as well. The rearrangement links TRBV5-1 to TRBJ2-2; D not resolved. The CDR3 is 15 residues long. Germline V gene sequence: CDR1 SGHRS, CDR2 YFSETQ. Trimming removed 1 base at V and 3 bases at J, with 10 bases between. CDR3 nucleotide sequence: TGCGCCAGCAGCTTGCTAATCCTGGACACCGGGGAGCTGTTTTTT. Its protein is CASSLLILDTGELFF.